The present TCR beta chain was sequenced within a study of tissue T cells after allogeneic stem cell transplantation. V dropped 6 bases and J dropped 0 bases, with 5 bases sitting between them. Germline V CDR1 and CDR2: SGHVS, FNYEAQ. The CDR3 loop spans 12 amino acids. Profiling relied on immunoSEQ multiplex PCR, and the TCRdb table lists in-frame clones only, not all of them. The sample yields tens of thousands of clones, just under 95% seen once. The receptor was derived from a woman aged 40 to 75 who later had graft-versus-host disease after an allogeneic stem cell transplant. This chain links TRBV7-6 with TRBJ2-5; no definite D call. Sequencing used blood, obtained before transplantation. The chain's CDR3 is CASSLYQETQYF. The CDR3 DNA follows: TGTGCCAGCAGTTTGTACCAAGAGACCCAGTACTTC. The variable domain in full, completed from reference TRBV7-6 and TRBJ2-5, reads GAGVSQSPRYKVTKRGQDVALRCDPISGHVSLYWYRQALGQGPEFLTYFNYEAQQDKSGLPNDRFSAERPEGSISTLTIQRTEQRDSAMYRCASSLYQETQYFGPGTRLLVL.